The present T cell receptor (beta chain) was sequenced within a study of regulatory T cells in long-lasting Graves disease. Germline V CDR1 and CDR2: MNHEY, SMNVEV (reference sequence). V lost 5 bases and J 3 bases, leaving 10 bases between the germline ends. There are 13 residues in the CDR3. Study-wide points: Peripheral blood was the sole material, not thyroid tissue.

TCR beta libraries were built with iRepertoire HTBI primers and Arm-PCR of CDR3 regions. TCRdb reprocessed the multiplex PCR reads with MiXCR, giving one entry per CDR3 protein. Of hundreds of thousands of distinct CDR3 sequences in the sample, about 20% are singletons; the top ten hold approximately 7.8%. Time point: persistent/refractory GD, antithyroid drugs over 5 years with positive TRAb. PBMC RNA was the source of the TCR library. This clonotype has at least ten counts. No antigen is known for it. The J gene is TRBJ1-1, the V gene TRBV27; D call uncertain. The specimen comprised peripheral blood mononuclear cells (PBMCs), sampled when the disease was refractory, from a patient treated with antithyroid drugs. This receptor was obtained from a female donor with Graves disease. In DNA form, the CDR3 reads TGTGCCAGCAGTCCCTCCTATTACACTGAAGCTTTCTTT. Encoded protein: CASSPSYYTEAFF.